This T cell receptor beta chain was sequenced for a study of blood T cell repertoires in COVID-19. Study as a whole: T cells, B-cell-depleted T cells, or PBMCs provided the cDNA or gDNA that served as material.

Method: immunoSEQ multiplex PCR; TCRdb's copy keeps in-frame clones and lacks some. This sample has 78,000 or so clones, with about nine tenths found just once. Germline assignment: CDR1 MNHEY and CDR2 SMNVEV (reference sequence). The CDR3 extends over 13 amino acids. Trimming took 6 bases from V and 9 from J; bases not matched to a gene: 7. J is TRBJ2-1 and V is TRBV27; 8 positions match TRBD1. Sample: peripheral blood. The sequence came from a man between 45 and 60 years old with active or convalescent COVID-19. CDR3 bases: TGTGCCAGCAGAAGAGCAGGGGGCAGTGAGCAGTTCTTC. Protein product: CASRRAGGSEQFF.